The entry below describes one TCR beta chain. Its antigen is not known. For TCR beta, cDNA was produced by 5'RACE template switching with UMIs. TCRdb reprocessed the 5' RACE reads; each CDR3 protein has one entry and no DNA is given. Its table records around 260,000 distinct CDR3 sequences. The entry originates in a study of T cells expressing NK-cell markers. Turning to the study itself: Obtained from sorted CD3+CD56+NKG2C+, CD3+CD56+NKG2C- and CD3+CD56-NKG2C+ T cells were the TCR beta repertoires. Study-level results: Five to seven of the donors carried dominant NKG2C+ clonotypes that took up about 1.0-7.0% of their CD8+ T cells.

The CDR3 is 12 amino acids. Germline lookup yields CDR1 MNHEY and CDR2 SVGAGI. This sequence originates from a woman aged 18 to 75 in good health. The J gene is TRBJ2-6, the V gene TRBV6-5. Sequenced input: blood T cells: a sorted CD56 or NKG2C T cell subset, CD4+ or CD8+ T cells, or bulk PBMC T cells (not recorded which). The CDR3 sequence is CASSSGANVLTF.